A single sample is the source of the 25 T cell receptor beta chains below, sequenced in a study of shared clonotypes between healthy human individuals. TCRdb keeps only in-frame clones here, not all; method: immunoSEQ multiplex PCR. The data hold 450,000 to 500,000 clones, with over 60% observed a single time. Input material: PBMCs. These receptors all come from a woman aged 40 to 50 in good health. Some clones in this sample may be carry-over from other donors' samples.

Remarks on this clone: One junction end does not reproduce the germline sequence, and a read error may be involved. This chain joins TRBV7-3 and TRBJ2-5, with a possible D match to TRBD2 (6 bases). Germline CDR1 reads SGHTA; CDR2 reads FQGTGA. The CDR3 length is 15 residues. The CDR3 DNA reads TGTGCCAGCAGCTTAGGGGGGAGGCACCAAGAGACCCGGTACTTC. This translates into CASSLGGRHQETRYF.

This clone was seen a handful of times. Other nucleotide sequences from this sample produce the same CDR3. The rearrangement uses TRBV11-2 and TRBJ2-5; D call uncertain. Germline V gene lookup returns CDR1 SGHAT and CDR2 FQNNGV. There are 11 residues in the CDR3. Trimming pared 2 bases from V and 5 bases from J, leaving 3 bases between. CDR3 loop: CASSLQETQYF. CDR3 nucleotide sequence: TGTGCCAGCAGCTTACAGGAGACCCAGTACTTC. The whole variable domain, filled in from reference TRBV11-2 and TRBJ2-5, reads EAGVAQSPRYKIIEKRQSVAFWCNPISGHATLYWYQQILGQGPKLLIQFQNNGVVDDSQLPKDRFSAERLKGVDSTLKIQPAKLEDSAVYLCASSLQETQYFGPGTRLLVL.

As regards this clone: In the same sample, other DNA sequences code for this CDR3. The chain links TRBV18 to TRBJ2-7; 9 bases map to TRBD2. Unmatched junction bases numbered 3, after V lost 3 bases and J lost 3 bases. The CDR3 has 14 residues. CDR1 is KGHSH and CDR2 is LQKENI in the germline V gene. For the CDR3, the DNA is TGTGCCAGCTCACCGAGCGGGAGGAGCTACGAGCAGTACTTC. This gives the protein CASSPSGRSYEQYF.

V usage is TRBV5-8 and J usage is TRBJ2-7; 9 nucleotides align to TRBD1. With 5 bases clipped from V and 7 bases from J, the junction kept 13 bases outside the gene matches. CDR1 SGHTS and CDR2 YDEGEE come from the germline V gene. The CDR3 has 15 residues. The DNA for the CDR3 is TGTGCCAGCAGTTTCCCGGGACAGGGAGGATGGGAGCAGTACTTC. Its translation is CASSFPGQGGWEQYF. Variable domain in full (rest from reference TRBV5-8 and TRBJ2-7): EAGVTQSPTHLIKTRGQQATLRCSPISGHTSVYWYQQALGLGLQFLLWYDEGEERNRGNFPPRFSGRQFPNYSSELNVNALELEDSALYLCASSFPGQGGWEQYFGPGTRLTVT.

The J gene is TRBJ2-5, the V gene TRBV5-1; 12 bases fit TRBD2. The germline V gene has CDR1 SGHRS and CDR2 YFSETQ. The length of the CDR3 is 16 residues. V gave up 2 bases and J gave up 1 base; unmatched junction bases: 3. CDR3 residues: CASSFTTSGGQETQYF. The DNA for the CDR3 is TGCGCCAGCAGCTTTACGACTAGCGGGGGCCAAGAGACCCAGTACTTC.

This clone has a handful of counts. This chain connects TRBV4-1 to TRBJ2-3; TRBD2 agrees at 13 bases. Germline-derived CDR1 and CDR2 are MGHRA and YSYEKL. V was clipped by 0 bases and J by 3 bases; unmatched bases: 12. The CDR3 spans 20 residues. DNA for the CDR3: TGCGCCAGCAGCCAAGATGCCACTAGCGGGAGGGCCCGGGAGACAGATACGCAGTATTTT. Translated: CASSQDATSGRARETDTQYF.

The rearrangement links TRBV9 to TRBJ2-3; tentatively, D is TRBD1 or TRBD2 (5 bases each). The CDR3 contains 16 residues. Trimming took 4 bases from V and 4 from J, leaving 19 bases between them. Germline V CDR1 and CDR2: SGDLS, YYNGEE. The CDR3 bases are TGTGCCAGCAGCTCCTTCACGGGACCGGGGCCAGATACGCAGTATTTT. It encodes CASSSFTGPGPDTQYF.

V is TRBV2 and J is TRBJ1-1; TRBD1 might be the D (6 bases). CDR1 is SNHLY and CDR2 is FYNNEI in the germline V gene. This CDR3 is built from 13 residues. Deletions cut 6 bases from V and 2 bases from J, with 10 bases between. CDR3 sequence reads: CASRIQGNTEAFF. In DNA form, the CDR3 reads TGTGCCAGCAGAATACAGGGTAACACTGAAGCTTTCTTT.

The chain links TRBV5-8 to TRBJ2-7; D remains ambiguous. There are 12 residues in the CDR3. CDR1 is SGHTS, CDR2 YDEGEE, per germline. Between the trimmed V and J ends, which lost 1 base and 6 bases, there was a span of 8 bases. The CDR3 region is CASSLSPSEQYF. In DNA form, the CDR3 reads TGTGCCAGCAGCTTGAGTCCCTCCGAGCAGTACTTC.

This clone was detected ten times or more. The chain carries TRBV27 and TRBJ2-1; D remains ambiguous. CDR3 length: 10 amino acids. V lost 10 bases, J lost 8 bases, and 9 bases lay in between. Germline loops: CDR1 MNHEY, CDR2 SMNVEV (reference sequence). CDR3: CATGPYEQFF. The CDR3 DNA sequence: TGTGCCACCGGGCCTTATGAGCAGTTCTTC.

The chain carries TRBV5-4 and TRBJ2-5; D is perhaps TRBD1 (6 bases). From germline, CDR1 is SGHNT and CDR2 YYREEE (reference sequence). Between the trimmed V and J ends, which lost 2 bases and 5 bases, there was a span of 13 bases. The CDR3 spans 14 residues. In nucleotides, the CDR3 is TGTGCCAGCAGCTTAGCAGGGGATGGTGAGACCCAGTACTTC. This translates into CASSLAGDGETQYF.

The chain carries TRBV27 and TRBJ2-7, with D perhaps matching TRBD1 or TRBD2 (5 bases each). Germline V lookup: CDR1 MNHEY, CDR2 SMNVEV (reference sequence). The V gene lost 7 bases and the J gene lost 0 bases, with 16 bases spanning the gap. This CDR3 has 15 amino acids. CDR3 sequence (DNA): TGTGCCAGCATCAACCGGGACCAGACCTCCTACGAGCAGTACTTC. This translates into CASINRDQTSYEQYF.

A few counts support this clone. V is TRBV7-2 and J is TRBJ2-5, with TRBD2 identical over 9 bases. V gave up 2 bases and J gave up 5 bases; unmatched junction bases: 6. CDR3 length equals 15 residues. Germline loops: CDR1 SGHTA, CDR2 FQGNSA. For the CDR3, the DNA is TGTGCCAGCAGCTTAATGAGCGGGAGGTGGGAGACCCAGTACTTC. It yields the protein CASSLMSGRWETQYF.

This clone was observed once. The chain carries TRBV6-1 and TRBJ1-1; D unresolved. Germline CDR1 reads MNHNS; CDR2 reads SASEGT. V was pared by 3 bases and J by 4 bases, with 18 bases between. This CDR3 contains 16 residues. The CDR3 DNA reads as TGTGCCAGCAGTGAGGACTACGGCCCCATTCTCACTGAAGCTTTCTTT. As protein: CASSEDYGPILTEAFF.

The chain couples TRBV30 to TRBJ2-5; 10 positions agree with TRBD2. Matching the DNA end better, TRBJ2-7 makes the J call doubtful. Looked up from germline, CDR1 is GTSNPN and CDR2 is SVGIG (reference sequence). The CDR3 is made up of 15 amino acids. The CDR3 DNA reads TGTGCCTGGAGTACCAGCGGGAGGGGACCCTACGAGCAGTACTTC. The encoded protein is CAWSTSGRGPYEQYF.

This clone was seen a single time. The chain carries TRBV7-2 and TRBJ2-2, with 12 bases fitting TRBD2. The CDR3 totals 15 residues. Germline CDR1 SGHTA, CDR2 FQGNSA. J was trimmed by 7 bases and V by 4 bases; bases with no gene match: 4. The CDR3 spells CASSWTSGNNGELFF. The CDR3 DNA follows: TGTGCCAGCAGCTGGACTAGCGGGAATAACGGGGAGCTGTTTTTT.

This chain joins TRBV7-9 and TRBJ1-4; D gene ambiguous. The CDR3 contains 11 residues. V was trimmed by 1 base and J by 7 bases, leaving 1 base between them. In germline, CDR1 is SEHNR, CDR2 FQNEAQ (reference sequence). Here the CDR3 reads CASSLVEKLFF. DNA for the CDR3: TGTGCCAGCAGCTTAGTTGAAAAACTGTTTTTT.

This clone turned up a few times. This chain links TRBV6-5 with TRBJ2-7; a possible D gene is TRBD2 (5 bases). CDR1 and CDR2 (germline): MNHEY, SVGAGI. The CDR3 length is 15 residues. Trimming pared 2 bases from V and 2 bases from J, leaving 13 bases between. The chain's CDR3 is CASSYNGRGAYEQYF. CDR3 coding DNA: TGTGCCAGCAGTTACAACGGACGGGGAGCCTACGAGCAGTACTTC.

This clone turned up a few times. V and J are TRBV7-2 and TRBJ1-1; 7 nucleotides match TRBD1. Germline loops: CDR1 SGHTA, CDR2 FQGNSA. V trimming: 5 bases; J trimming: 6 bases; junction bases outside the gene matches: 9. CDR3 size: 14 residues. The CDR3 DNA reads TGTGCCAGCAGCGCAATGACAGGGAGACCTGAAGCTTTCTTT. Translation gives CASSAMTGRPEAFF.

As concerns this clone: This clone may be a read error of a much larger clone one base away. Other DNA sequences in this specimen translate into the identical CDR3. The V and J genes are TRBV7-9 and TRBJ1-4, with D maybe TRBD1 (6 bases). This CDR3 is 16 amino acids long. Trimming cost V 6 bases and J 6 bases, with 20 bases left between them. The germline gives CDR1 SEHNR, CDR2 FQNEAQ (reference sequence). The CDR3 spells CASSLPPWAGDEKLFF. The CDR3 coding sequence is TGTGCCAGCAGTTTGCCCCCTTGGGCAGGGGATGAAAAACTGTTTTTT.

CDR3 bases: TGTGCCAGCAGTGAGAGAGGGACAGGGGGTGAAAAACTGTTTTTT. It translates to CASSERGTGGEKLFF. The chain carries TRBV27 and TRBJ1-4; 11 bases line up with TRBD1. The CDR3 covers 15 residues. Germline loops: CDR1 MNHEY, CDR2 SMNVEV (reference sequence). The trim removed 5 bases at V and 7 bases at J, leaving 6 bases unmatched.

The chain carries TRBV4-1 and TRBJ2-1; the D is unclear. This CDR3 contains 15 residues. With 4 bases removed from V and 4 bases from J, the gap between germline ends came to 14 bases. From germline, CDR1 is MGHRA and CDR2 YSYEKL. The CDR3 spells CASSPFRLAYNEQFF. For the CDR3, the DNA is TGCGCCAGCAGCCCATTCCGGTTGGCTTACAATGAGCAGTTCTTC.

This chain joins TRBV5-1 and TRBJ1-3, with D hard to call. CDR3 size: 12 residues. Trimming removed 4 bases at V and 2 bases at J, with 4 bases between. Germline V gene sequence: CDR1 SGHRS, CDR2 YFSETQ. CDR3 amino acids: CASSEPGNTIYF. The CDR3, as DNA: TGCGCCAGCAGCGAACCTGGAAACACCATATATTTT.

The chain couples TRBV7-9 to TRBJ1-1, with 7 bases identical to TRBD1. V was clipped by 6 bases and J by 0 bases; unmatched bases: 10. The germline V gene encodes CDR1 SEHNR and CDR2 FQNEAQ (reference sequence). The CDR3 extends over 16 amino acids. The DNA of the CDR3 is TGTGCCAGCAGACCCCGACAGGGTAACATGAACACTGAAGCTTTCTTT. Protein: CASRPRQGNMNTEAFF. Together with reference TRBV7-9 and TRBJ1-1, the CDR3 gives the full variable domain: DTGVSQNPRHKITKRGQNVTFRCDPISEHNRLYWYRQTLGQGPEFLTYFQNEAQLEKSRLLSDRFSAERPKGSFSTLEIQRTEQGDSAMYLCASRPRQGNMNTEAFFGQGTRLTVV.

The chain uses TRBV28 and TRBJ2-2; D ambiguous. With 5 bases removed from V and 4 bases from J, the gap between germline ends came to 8 bases. The germline CDR1 and CDR2 sequences are MDHEN and SYDVKM. This CDR3 region has 13 residues. The CDR3 spells CASSTIVTGELFF. As DNA, the CDR3 is TGTGCCAGCAGTACTATTGTCACCGGGGAGCTGTTTTTT.